Listed below are T cell receptor beta chains from one sample, sequenced in a study of blood T cell repertoires in COVID-19. The table came from immunoSEQ multiplex PCR; TCRdb's copy has only in-frame clones and leaves some out. The sample includes approximately 300,000 clones, around 83% of them seen just once. The sequenced material came from peripheral blood. These receptors were taken from a woman in her fifties or sixties with acute or convalescent COVID-19. Both conserved end residues are part of each CDR3. D genes are given only for firm matches. Expanded clones get a size class; other rows say once, few or many, or leave the size out.

j_gene: TRBJ1-4; v_gene: TRBV5-1; d_gene: -; abundance: -; CDR3nt: TGCGCCAGCAGCTACCGGGACAAAGAAAAACTGTTTTTT; CDR3aa: CASSYRDKEKLFF
j_gene: TRBJ2-1; v_gene: TRBV10-3; d_gene: TRBD1; abundance: -; CDR3nt: TGTGCCATCAGTTCGGGACAGCCTTCCCGACAGTTCTTC; CDR3aa: CAISSGQPSRQFF
j_gene: TRBJ1-1; v_gene: TRBV19; d_gene: TRBD1; abundance: -; CDR3nt: TGTGCCAGTAACTCGGACAGGGGTATTGCTTTCTTT; CDR3aa: CASNSDRGIAFF
j_gene: TRBJ2-5; v_gene: TRBV19; d_gene: -; abundance: -; CDR3nt: TGTGCCAGTAGTGCGCTACAAGAGACCCAGTACTTC; CDR3aa: CASSALQETQYF
j_gene: TRBJ2-7; v_gene: TRBV23-1; d_gene: TRBD1; abundance: -; CDR3nt: TGCGCCAGCAGTCAACACGGGACAGTGCGATCCTACGAGCAGTACTTC; CDR3aa: CASSQHGTVRSYEQYF
j_gene: TRBJ1-2; v_gene: TRBV20-1; d_gene: -; abundance: -; CDR3nt: TGCAGTGCTAGTGGCAGTCTAGTAGGCGGCTACACCTTC; CDR3aa: CSASGSLVGGYTF
j_gene: TRBJ1-6; v_gene: TRBV5-6; d_gene: TRBD1; abundance: -; CDR3nt: TGTGCCAGCAGCTTGGAACAGGGGGCTTCACCCCTCCACTTT; CDR3aa: CASSLEQGASPLHF
j_gene: TRBJ2-2; v_gene: TRBV2; d_gene: TRBD1; abundance: -; CDR3nt: TGTGCCATTAAACAGGGGGCCCCCGCCGGGGAGCTGTTTTTT; CDR3aa: CAIKQGAPAGELFF
j_gene: TRBJ2-3; v_gene: TRBV27; d_gene: -; abundance: -; CDR3nt: TGTGCCAGCAGTTTAGACTCTGGGGAGGATACGCAGTATTTT; CDR3aa: CASSLDSGEDTQYF
j_gene: TRBJ2-5; v_gene: TRBV9; d_gene: TRBD2; abundance: -; CDR3nt: TGTGCCAGCAGCGTATCCGCTAGCGGGAGTTCCCCAGAGACCCAGTACTTC; CDR3aa: CASSVSASGSSPETQYF
j_gene: TRBJ1-2; v_gene: TRBV2; d_gene: -; abundance: -; CDR3nt: TGTGCCAGCAGTCCGACAGAAAACTATGGCTACACCTTC; CDR3aa: CASSPTENYGYTF
j_gene: TRBJ1-1; v_gene: TRBV29-1; d_gene: -; abundance: few; CDR3nt: TGCAGCGTTGGGCAGGGGAAGAACACTGAAGCTTTCTTT; CDR3aa: CSVGQGKNTEAFF
j_gene: TRBJ1-3; v_gene: TRBV30; d_gene: -; abundance: -; CDR3nt: TGTGCCTGGAGTGTACGGTCATCTGGAAACACCATATATTTT; CDR3aa: CAWSVRSSGNTIYF
j_gene: TRBJ2-1; v_gene: TRBV19; d_gene: TRBD1; abundance: -; CDR3nt: TGTGCCAGTAGGTGGGGGACAGGGGGTTACAATGAGCAGTTCTTC; CDR3aa: CASRWGTGGYNEQFF
j_gene: TRBJ1-4; v_gene: TRBV7-2; d_gene: -; abundance: -; CDR3nt: TGTGCCAGCAGCCGCGGGGGGGACGGGGAAAAACTGTTTTTT; CDR3aa: CASSRGGDGEKLFF
j_gene: TRBJ1-2; v_gene: TRBV15; d_gene: TRBD1; abundance: -; CDR3nt: TGTGCCACCAGCAGTCCGGGACAGGGTGTCGATGGCTACACCTTC; CDR3aa: CATSSPGQGVDGYTF
j_gene: TRBJ2-3; v_gene: TRBV5-1; d_gene: TRBD1; abundance: -; CDR3nt: TGCGCCAGCAGCCTGGACAGGGTGGTAGATACGCAGTATTTT; CDR3aa: CASSLDRVVDTQYF
j_gene: TRBJ1-1; v_gene: TRBV5-8; d_gene: TRBD1; abundance: -; CDR3nt: TGTGCCAGCACCTTGACGGGGACAGATCAAGCTTTCTTT; CDR3aa: CASTLTGTDQAFF
j_gene: TRBJ2-5; v_gene: TRBV9; d_gene: -; abundance: -; CDR3nt: TGTGCCAGCAGCCCCGGGGTGGCGGCAAACTCAGAGACCCAGTACTTC; CDR3aa: CASSPGVAANSETQYF
j_gene: TRBJ1-5; v_gene: TRBV6-6; d_gene: TRBD1; abundance: -; CDR3nt: TGTGCCAGCAGTTTAAGGACAGGGGGCGATGGTCAGCCCCAGCATTTT; CDR3aa: CASSLRTGGDGQPQHF
j_gene: TRBJ2-1; v_gene: TRBV11-3; d_gene: -; abundance: -; CDR3nt: TGTGCCAGCAGCTCCACAGGGAAGAAGACCTACAATGAGCAGTTCTTC; CDR3aa: CASSSTGKKTYNEQFF
j_gene: TRBJ1-1; v_gene: TRBV5-1; d_gene: -; abundance: -; CDR3nt: TGCGCCAGCAGCTTTGGGGGCCGGGACACTGAAGCTTTCTTT; CDR3aa: CASSFGGRDTEAFF
j_gene: TRBJ1-2; v_gene: TRBV10-3; d_gene: -; abundance: once; CDR3nt: TGTGCCATCAGCGCCCTATGGGAGAATCGACACTTCTATGGCTACACCTTC; CDR3aa: CAISALWENRHFYGYTF
j_gene: TRBJ1-3; v_gene: TRBV6-6; d_gene: -; abundance: -; CDR3nt: TGTGCCAGCACCCACGGAGGGTCTGGAAACACCATATATTTT; CDR3aa: CASTHGGSGNTIYF
j_gene: TRBJ2-2; v_gene: TRBV6-4; d_gene: -; abundance: few; CDR3nt: TGTGCCAGCAGTGACGTCCGGGGGTCCGGGGAGCTGTTTTTT; CDR3aa: CASSDVRGSGELFF
j_gene: TRBJ1-1; v_gene: TRBV10-3; d_gene: -; abundance: -; CDR3nt: TGTGCCATCAGTGAGCGAGGCGGAGAGAACACTGAAGCTTTCTTT; CDR3aa: CAISERGGENTEAFF
j_gene: TRBJ1-1; v_gene: TRBV28; d_gene: TRBD1; abundance: -; CDR3nt: TGTGCCAGCAGTCCGCCCCCAGGGGGCGCGGGTGAAGCTTTCTTT; CDR3aa: CASSPPPGGAGEAFF
j_gene: TRBJ1-2; v_gene: TRBV20-1; d_gene: TRBD1; abundance: -; CDR3nt: TGCAGTGCGAAGGACAGGAGCACCTTC; CDR3aa: CSAKDRSTF
j_gene: TRBJ1-5; v_gene: TRBV6-2/TRBV6-3; d_gene: -; abundance: -; CDR3nt: TGTGCCAGCAGCCCCGGGGGTCTGGGCGATCAGCCCCAGCATTTT; CDR3aa: CASSPGGLGDQPQHF
j_gene: TRBJ1-4; v_gene: TRBV4-1; d_gene: -; abundance: -; CDR3nt: TGCGCCAGCAGCCAAGATATCGCCTCGGCGGGGCATGAAAAACTGTTTTTT; CDR3aa: CASSQDIASAGHEKLFF
j_gene: TRBJ1-2; v_gene: TRBV29-1; d_gene: TRBD1; abundance: -; CDR3nt: TGCAGCGTCGGACAGGGGGCAGGAAGCTATGGCTACACCTTC; CDR3aa: CSVGQGAGSYGYTF
j_gene: TRBJ2-3; v_gene: TRBV6-5; d_gene: TRBD2; abundance: -; CDR3nt: TGTGCCACCGCGTTTGGGACTAGCGCGACCGATACGCAGTATTTT; CDR3aa: CATAFGTSATDTQYF
j_gene: TRBJ2-1; v_gene: TRBV19; d_gene: TRBD2; abundance: -; CDR3nt: TGTGCCAGTAGTATCCCTCAGGGAGGGTCCTACAATGAGCAGTTCTTC; CDR3aa: CASSIPQGGSYNEQFF
j_gene: TRBJ2-5; v_gene: TRBV12-5; d_gene: -; abundance: -; CDR3nt: TGTGCTAGTGGTCTCTCCCCTTTCTCTACGACCCAGTACTTC; CDR3aa: CASGLSPFSTTQYF
j_gene: TRBJ2-3; v_gene: TRBV7-6; d_gene: -; abundance: few; CDR3nt: TGTGCCAGCAGCTTAGTCAGGGCAGATACGCAGTATTTT; CDR3aa: CASSLVRADTQYF
j_gene: TRBJ2-1; v_gene: TRBV5-6; d_gene: TRBD2; abundance: -; CDR3nt: TGTGCCAGCAGCGCGGTGAGACTAGCGGGCTACAATGAGCAGTTCTTC; CDR3aa: CASSAVRLAGYNEQFF
j_gene: TRBJ2-3; v_gene: TRBV18; d_gene: -; abundance: -; CDR3nt: TGTGCCAGCTCACCCCCCGGCGGAGCTCGTGGGAGTGATACGCAGTATTTT; CDR3aa: CASSPPGGARGSDTQYF
j_gene: TRBJ2-3; v_gene: TRBV19; d_gene: -; abundance: -; CDR3nt: TGTGCCAGTAGCCTAGCTGGGAGCACAGATACGCAGTATTTT; CDR3aa: CASSLAGSTDTQYF
j_gene: TRBJ2-1; v_gene: TRBV27; d_gene: TRBD2; abundance: -; CDR3nt: TGTGCCAGCAGTCCCCTGACCGGGACTAGCGGGGACAATGAGCAGTTCTTC; CDR3aa: CASSPLTGTSGDNEQFF
j_gene: TRBJ1-2; v_gene: TRBV6-4; d_gene: -; abundance: once; CDR3nt: TGTGCCAGCAGTGCATTTACTTCATCTTCAGGGTTTTCGGGCTACACCTTC; CDR3aa: CASSAFTSSSGFSGYTF
j_gene: TRBJ1-2; v_gene: TRBV9; d_gene: TRBD1; abundance: -; CDR3nt: TGTGCCAGCAGCACCCGGACAGGGGGTGGCTACACCTTC; CDR3aa: CASSTRTGGGYTF
j_gene: TRBJ2-7; v_gene: TRBV2; d_gene: -; abundance: -; CDR3nt: TGTGCCAGCAGTGATAGGGCAGGGTCTGGCGAGCAGTACTTC; CDR3aa: CASSDRAGSGEQYF
j_gene: TRBJ1-2; v_gene: TRBV6-5; d_gene: -; abundance: -; CDR3nt: TGTGCCAGCATACGGGGGTGGGACTATGGCTACACCTTC; CDR3aa: CASIRGWDYGYTF
j_gene: TRBJ1-2; v_gene: TRBV5-8; d_gene: -; abundance: once; CDR3nt: TGTGCCAGCAGCCCGGGGTCGGGAGACGGCTACACCTTC; CDR3aa: CASSPGSGDGYTF
j_gene: TRBJ1-1; v_gene: TRBV24-1; d_gene: -; abundance: -; CDR3nt: TGTGCCACCAGTGATTCGCGCCAGAACACTGAAGCTTTCTTT; CDR3aa: CATSDSRQNTEAFF
j_gene: TRBJ2-1; v_gene: TRBV3-1/TRBV3-2; d_gene: TRBD2; abundance: -; CDR3nt: TGTGCCAGCAGCCACCAGCGGGGGGCTAAAGAAGAGCAGTTCTTC; CDR3aa: CASSHQRGAKEEQFF
j_gene: TRBJ2-3; v_gene: TRBV18; d_gene: TRBD2; abundance: -; CDR3nt: TGTGCCAGCTCCTTGGGACTAGCGGGTGCAGATACGCAGTATTTT; CDR3aa: CASSLGLAGADTQYF
j_gene: TRBJ1-4; v_gene: TRBV30; d_gene: -; abundance: -; CDR3nt: TGTGCCTGCCGTCTCCCTAATGAAAAACTGTTTTTT; CDR3aa: CACRLPNEKLFF
j_gene: TRBJ1-1; v_gene: TRBV29-1; d_gene: -; abundance: -; CDR3nt: TGCAGCGTTAGGACAGAGGGTGAAGCTTTCTTT; CDR3aa: CSVRTEGEAFF
j_gene: TRBJ2-5; v_gene: TRBV2; d_gene: TRBD1; abundance: -; CDR3nt: TGTGCCAGCAGTGAGACAGGGGGGGGAGAGACCCAGTACTTC; CDR3aa: CASSETGGGETQYF
j_gene: TRBJ2-4; v_gene: TRBV15; d_gene: -; abundance: -; CDR3nt: TGTGCCACCAGCAGAGCCGGGGGACTAGCCAAAAACATTCAGTACTTC; CDR3aa: CATSRAGGLAKNIQYF
j_gene: TRBJ1-1; v_gene: TRBV6-6; d_gene: TRBD1; abundance: -; CDR3nt: TGTGCCAGCAGTGATACAGGGGGCACTGAAGCTTTCTTT; CDR3aa: CASSDTGGTEAFF
j_gene: TRBJ2-3; v_gene: TRBV5-1; d_gene: -; abundance: -; CDR3nt: TGCGCCAGCAGCTATGGGGAGCCAGATACGCAGTATTTT; CDR3aa: CASSYGEPDTQYF
j_gene: TRBJ1-2; v_gene: TRBV5-4; d_gene: -; abundance: -; CDR3nt: TGTGCCAGCAGCTTGGGCGCGGGGCAGGACTATGGCTACACCTTC; CDR3aa: CASSLGAGQDYGYTF
j_gene: TRBJ2-1; v_gene: TRBV15; d_gene: TRBD1; abundance: -; CDR3nt: TGTGCCACCAGCAGAGATCCTTTCCGGGACAGGTACAATGAGCAGTTCTTC; CDR3aa: CATSRDPFRDRYNEQFF
j_gene: TRBJ1-5; v_gene: TRBV5-1; d_gene: TRBD1; abundance: few; CDR3nt: TGCGCCAGCAGCCCGGACAGGGGGGATCAGCCCCAGCATTTT; CDR3aa: CASSPDRGDQPQHF
j_gene: TRBJ2-4; v_gene: TRBV6-6; d_gene: -; abundance: -; CDR3nt: TGTGCCAGCAGACCCCACCAACTAGCCAAAAACATTCAGTACTTC; CDR3aa: CASRPHQLAKNIQYF